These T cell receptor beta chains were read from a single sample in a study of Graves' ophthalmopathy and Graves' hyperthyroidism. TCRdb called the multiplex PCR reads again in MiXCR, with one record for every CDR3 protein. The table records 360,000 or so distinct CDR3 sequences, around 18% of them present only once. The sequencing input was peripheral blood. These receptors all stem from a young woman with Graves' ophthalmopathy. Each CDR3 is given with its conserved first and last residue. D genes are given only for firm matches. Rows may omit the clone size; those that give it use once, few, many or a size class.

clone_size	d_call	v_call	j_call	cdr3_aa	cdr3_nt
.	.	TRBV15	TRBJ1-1	CATSRGGALNTEAFF	TGTGCCACCAGCAGAGGGGGGGCATTGAACACTGAAGCTTTCTTT
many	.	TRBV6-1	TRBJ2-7	CASSLAKYSYEQYF	TGTGCCAGCAGTCTAGCGAAATACTCCTACGAGCAGTACTTC
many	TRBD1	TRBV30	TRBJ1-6	CAWRGQYNSPLHF	TGTGCCTGGAGGGGACAGTATAATTCACCCCTCCACTTT
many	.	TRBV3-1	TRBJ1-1	CASSQGVGKNTEAFF	TGTGCCAGCAGCCAAGGGGTGGGAAAGAACACTGAAGCTTTCTTT
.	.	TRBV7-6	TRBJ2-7	CASSLVPLSLPPNEQYF	TGTGCCAGCAGCTTAGTTCCTCTTTCTCTACCGCCAAACGAGCAGTACTTC
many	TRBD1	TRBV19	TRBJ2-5	CASSAPGQRGETQYF	TGTGCCAGTAGTGCCCCGGGACAGAGGGGAGAGACCCAGTACTTC
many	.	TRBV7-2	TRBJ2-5	CASTKPPETQYF	TGTGCCAGCACCAAACCCCCGGAGACCCAGTACTTC
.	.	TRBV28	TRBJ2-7	CASSLWAGDYEQYF	TGTGCCAGCAGTTTGTGGGCAGGGGACTACGAGCAGTACTTC
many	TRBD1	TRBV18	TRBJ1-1	CASSPPGQTVEAFF	TGTGCCAGCTCACCACCGGGACAGACCGTTGAAGCTTTCTTT
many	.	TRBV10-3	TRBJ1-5	CAMVGRVSNQPQHF	TGTGCCATGGTAGGAAGAGTCAGCAATCAGCCCCAGCATTTT
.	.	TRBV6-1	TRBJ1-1	CASSERVVLDTEAFF	TGTGCCAGCAGTGAAAGAGTGGTTTTGGACACTGAAGCTTTCTTT
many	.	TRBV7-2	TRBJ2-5	CASSLGIARGGETQYF	TGTGCCAGCAGCTTAGGAATCGCCAGGGGAGGGGAGACCCAGTACTTC
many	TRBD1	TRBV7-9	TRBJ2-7	CASSPSPGQGSYEQYF	TGTGCCAGCAGTCCATCCCCGGGACAGGGGTCCTACGAGCAGTACTTC
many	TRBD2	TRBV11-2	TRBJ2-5	CASSEVGGRETQYF	TGTGCCAGCAGCGAAGTGGGGGGGAGGGAGACCCAGTACTTC
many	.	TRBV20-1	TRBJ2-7	CSARGAHGYEQYF	TGCAGTGCTAGAGGGGCTCATGGCTACGAGCAGTACTTC
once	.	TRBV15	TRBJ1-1	CATSRDGGKRTEAFF	TGTGCCACCAGCAGAGATGGAGGGAAAAGGACTGAAGCTTTCTTT
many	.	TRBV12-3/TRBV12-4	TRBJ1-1	CASRPGIANTEAFF	TGTGCCAGCAGACCAGGGATCGCGAACACTGAAGCTTTCTTT
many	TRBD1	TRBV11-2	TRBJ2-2	CASSLRDRGVAGELFF	TGTGCCAGCAGCTTAAGGGACAGGGGTGTTGCCGGGGAGCTGTTTTTT
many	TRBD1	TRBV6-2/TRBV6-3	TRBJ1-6	CASRNPGQPKSPLHF	TGTGCCAGCAGAAATCCGGGACAGCCTAAGTCACCCCTCCACTTT
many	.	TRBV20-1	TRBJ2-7	CSARLWAKTYEQYF	TGCAGTGCTAGACTTTGGGCTAAAACGTACGAGCAGTACTTC
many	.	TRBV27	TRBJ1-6	CATRSLKGRQRSYNSPLHF	TGTGCCACCCGTTCTCTCAAGGGGAGACAGCGATCCTATAATTCACCCCTCCACTTT
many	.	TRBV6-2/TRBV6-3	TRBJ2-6	CASRLPGQTFRGANVLTF	TGTGCCAGTAGATTACCGGGACAAACTTTCAGGGGGGCCAACGTCCTGACTTTC
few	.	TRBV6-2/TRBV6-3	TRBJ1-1	CASSYSIGGPHTEAFF	TGTGCCAGCAGTTACTCGATTGGGGGGCCGCACACTGAAGCTTTCTTT
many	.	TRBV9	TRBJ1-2	CASSVGGQWRAGYGYTF	TGTGCCAGCAGCGTAGGGGGACAATGGAGGGCTGGGTACGGCTACACCTTC
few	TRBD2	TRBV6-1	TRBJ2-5	CASSIGTSKETQYF	TGTGCCAGCAGTATCGGGACTAGCAAGGAGACCCAGTACTTC
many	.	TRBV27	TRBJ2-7	CASSLSGYEQYF	TGTGCCAGCAGTTTATCAGGTTACGAGCAGTACTTC
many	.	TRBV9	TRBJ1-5	CASSVGGGQPQHF	TGTGCCAGCAGTGTGGGTGGGGGACAGCCCCAGCATTTT
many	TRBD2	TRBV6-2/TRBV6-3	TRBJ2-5	CASSYGGRALYF	TGTGCCAGCAGTTACGGCGGGAGGGCCCTCTACTTC
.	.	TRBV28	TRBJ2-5	CATDPSREQETQYF	TGTGCCACCGACCCTTCGAGGGAACAAGAGACACAGTACTTC
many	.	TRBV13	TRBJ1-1	CASSLSLGGEDTEAFF	TGTGCCAGCAGCTTAAGCCTGGGGGGCGAGGACACTGAAGCTTTCTTT
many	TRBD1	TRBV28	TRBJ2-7	CASSLPPGGFYEQYF	TGTGCCAGCAGTTTACCCCCAGGGGGATTCTACGAGCAGTACTTC
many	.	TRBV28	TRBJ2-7	CASSPNAYEQYF	TGTGCCAGCAGCCCAAATGCCTACGAGCAGTACTTC
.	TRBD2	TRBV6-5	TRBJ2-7	CASSFDSGRYEQYF	TGTGCCAGCAGTTTCGATAGCGGGAGGTACGAGCAGTACTTC
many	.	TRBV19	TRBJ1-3	CASRQAGLSSGNTIYF	TGTGCCAGCCGACAGGCCGGACTAAGCTCTGGAAACACCATATATTTT
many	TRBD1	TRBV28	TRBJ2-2	CASRGDREDTGELFF	TGTGCCAGCAGGGGGGACAGGGAGGACACCGGGGAGCTGTTTTTT
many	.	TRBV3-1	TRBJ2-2	CASSSWEGTGELFF	TGTGCCAGCAGCTCATGGGAAGGCACCGGGGAGCTGTTTTTT
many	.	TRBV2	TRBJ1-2	CASKRTEVYGYTF	TGTGCCAGCAAACGGACAGAGGTCTATGGCTACACCTTC
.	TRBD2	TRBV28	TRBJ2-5	CASSFRGGREETQYF	TGTGCCAGCAGCTTTAGAGGCGGGAGGGAAGAGACCCAGTACTTC
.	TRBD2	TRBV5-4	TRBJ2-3	CASSLRASGIAQGTDTQYF	TGTGCCAGCAGTTTGCGGGCTAGCGGGATTGCACAGGGGACAGATACGCAGTATTTT
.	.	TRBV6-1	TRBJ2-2	CASSEGTLGPGELFF	TGTGCCAGCAGTGAAGGTACCTTAGGGCCCGGGGAGCTGTTTTTT
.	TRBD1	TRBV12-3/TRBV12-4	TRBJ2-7	CATGQDSYEQYF	TGTGCCACCGGACAGGACTCCTACGAGCAGTACTTC
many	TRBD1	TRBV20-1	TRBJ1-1	CSAPRQGRPNTEAFF	TGCAGTGCTCCAAGACAGGGGAGGCCCAACACTGAAGCTTTCTTT
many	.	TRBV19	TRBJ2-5	CASSPGGTQYF	TGTGCCAGTAGTCCCGGTGGGACCCAGTACTTC
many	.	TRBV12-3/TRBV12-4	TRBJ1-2	CASSLSPSAGGYTF	TGTGCCAGCAGCCTGTCCCCGTCGGCGGGTGGCTACACCTTC
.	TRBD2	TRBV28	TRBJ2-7	CASKLGGSYEQYF	TGTGCCAGCAAATTGGGCGGGAGCTACGAGCAGTACTTC
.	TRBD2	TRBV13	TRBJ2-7	CASSTSSGKYEQYF	TGTGCCAGCAGCACCTCTAGCGGGAAATACGAGCAGTACTTC
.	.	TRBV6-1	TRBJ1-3	CASSRRPGASGNTIYF	TGTGCCAGCAGCCGACGGCCAGGGGCCTCTGGAAACACCATATATTTT
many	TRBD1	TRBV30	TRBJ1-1	CAWAPRDRNTEAFF	TGTGCCTGGGCTCCCCGGGACAGAAACACTGAAGCTTTCTTT
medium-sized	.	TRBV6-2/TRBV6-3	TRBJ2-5	CASSYSAGGAETQYF	TGTGCCAGCAGTTACTCGGCTGGGGGCGCGGAGACCCAGTACTTC
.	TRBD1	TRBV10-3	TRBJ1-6	CATRGQPNNSPLHF	TGTGCCACGAGGGGACAGCCAAATAATTCACCCCTCCACTTT
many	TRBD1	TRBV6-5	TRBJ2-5	CASSLLRDRGETQYF	TGTGCCAGCAGTTTACTCCGGGACAGGGGCGAAACCCAGTACTTC
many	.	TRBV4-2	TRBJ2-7	CASSSPGGQGLVEQYF	TGTGCCAGCAGCTCCCCAGGCGGGCAGGGACTGGTCGAGCAGTACTTC
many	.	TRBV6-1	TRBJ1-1	CASRPTGLNTEAFF	TGTGCCAGCAGGCCGACAGGACTAAACACTGAAGCTTTCTTT
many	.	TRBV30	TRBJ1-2	CTWSVTGVGYTF	TGTACCTGGAGTGTAACGGGCGTTGGCTACACCTTC